This T cell receptor (beta chain) was profiled in a study of T cells in Graves' hyperthyroidism and ophthalmopathy. This CDR3 comprises 16 residues. The germline V gene has CDR1 MDHEN and CDR2 SYDVKM. The V and J ends lost 7 bases and 2 bases, in that order; junction bases with no gene match: 5. There were TCR beta CDR3 regions amplified from RNA transcripts. HTBI primers were employed in a first-round RT-PCR of the TCR CDR3. TCRdb passed the multiplex PCR reads through MiXCR, listing each CDR3 protein once. The sample lists about 380,000 distinct CDR3 sequences, around 20% occurring once. Specimen: blood. The rearrangement uses TRBV28 and TRBJ2-1; 13 bases are a match to TRBD2. This receptor was identified in a man aged 18-30 years with Graves' ophthalmopathy. DNA for the CDR3: TGTGCCAGCACCGTGGGACTAGCGGGAACCTACAATGAGCAGTTCTTC. This translates into CASTVGLAGTYNEQFF.